The 22 T cell receptor beta chains below were found in one sample sequenced in a study of blood T cells in healthy people across ages. A second PCR of about 7 to 12 cycles used a sample-barcoded 5' primer and a J-beta primer mix. Via MiXCR, TCRdb re-called the 5' RACE reads, giving one row per CDR3 protein. Of approximately 800,000 distinct CDR3 sequences in the sample, around half were seen once. What was sequenced was blood. Receptor source: an elderly man in good health.

This clonotype was observed a handful of times. The chain recombines TRBV20-1 with TRBJ1-1, with unresolved D. The germline V gene has CDR1 DFQATT and CDR2 SNEGSKA (reference sequence). V dropped 6 bases and J dropped 1 base, with 9 bases sitting between them. The CDR3 covers 12 residues. As DNA, the CDR3 is TGCAGTGCCGAGAAGGGGAACACTGAAGCTTTCTTT. Translating it yields CSAEKGNTEAFF.

This chain connects TRBV6-2 or TRBV6-3 to TRBJ2-1; possibly TRBD1 for D (5 bases). The DNA end lines up better with TRBJ2-7; the J call may be wrong. Germline V lookup: CDR1 MNHEY, CDR2 SVGEGT. CDR3 size: 13 residues. CDR3 coding DNA: TGTGCCAGCAGTGACAGCTCCTACAATGAGCAGTACTTC. Protein: CASSDSSYNEQYF.

This clonotype was observed a few times. The junction does not match germline at one end; this may be a read error. The genes are TRBV3-1 and TRBJ2-1; no clear D gene. The CDR3 runs 15 residues. Germline V gene lookup returns CDR1 LGHDT and CDR2 YNNKEL (reference sequence). The CDR3 loop reads CASSQAWLSPNEQFF. The CDR3 DNA follows: TGTGCCAGCAGCCAAGCTTGGCTAAGCCCCAATGAGCAGTTCTTT.

This sequence joins TRBV29-1 and TRBJ2-7; TRBD2 agrees at 8 bases. The J segment lost 0 bases and the V segment lost 3 bases, leaving 7 bases of the junction unmatched. Germline V gives CDR1 SQVTM, CDR2 ANQGSEA. CDR3 length: 15 amino acids. Here the CDR3 DNA reads TGCAGCGTTGAGTCTAGCGGGCTGAGCTCCTACGAGCAGTACTTC. Its protein is CSVESSGLSSYEQYF.

This clonotype was recorded many times. This chain links TRBV7-8 with TRBJ2-1; the D is unclear. There are 14 residues in the CDR3. V dropped 5 bases and J dropped 7 bases, with 15 bases sitting between them. Germline CDR1 reads SGHVS; CDR2 reads FQNEAQ. CDR3 in DNA: TGTGCCAGCAGCCTAGAGTGGCCCCGGAATGAGCAGTTCTTC. Residues: CASSLEWPRNEQFF.

This rearrangement joins TRBV4-3 to TRBJ2-2, with D maybe TRBD2 (6 bases). V lost 3 bases, J lost 1 base, and 6 bases lay in between. Germline V CDR1 and CDR2: LGHNA, YSLEER. CDR3 length: 14 residues. CDR3 sequence reads: CASSQGLNTGELFF. Written as DNA, the CDR3 is TGCGCCAGCAGCCAGGGACTGAACACCGGGGAGCTGTTTTTT.

This clonotype was seen more than once but under ten times. Since a much larger clone is just one base distant, this may be a read error. This rearrangement joins TRBV4-2 to TRBJ2-2; no clear D gene. The CDR3 is 14 residues long. Trimming shortened V by 4 bases and J by 1 base, and 7 bases separated the two germline ends. Germline assignment: CDR1 LGHNA and CDR2 YNFKEQ. The CDR3 DNA follows: TGTGCCAGCAGCCCCCGTGAGAACACCGGGGAGCTGTTTTTT. It encodes CASSPRENTGELFF.

The gene calls are TRBV28 and TRBJ2-5; TRBD1 agrees at 7 bases. V lost 5 bases, J lost 7 bases, and 4 bases stayed unmatched. From germline, CDR1 is MDHEN and CDR2 SYDVKM. This CDR3 region has 12 residues. The CDR3 loop reads CASSRQGRTQYF. The CDR3 bases are TGTGCCAGCAGTCGACAGGGAAGGACCCAGTACTTC. The full variable domain, in which reference TRBV28 and TRBJ2-5 provide the parts outside the CDR3, is DVKVTQSSRYLVKRTGEKVFLECVQDMDHENMFWYRQDPGLGLRLIYFSYDVKMKEKGDIPEGYSVSREKKERFSLILESASTNQTSMYLCASSRQGRTQYFGPGTRLLVL.

This clonotype was counted ten times or more. This chain connects TRBV20-1 to TRBJ2-1; D perhaps matches TRBD1 (5 bases). The CDR3 is 12 residues long. The V gene lost 5 bases and the J gene lost 6 bases, with 11 bases spanning the gap. Germline assignment: CDR1 DFQATT and CDR2 SNEGSKA (reference sequence). This CDR3 is CSAPDSTNEQFF. For the CDR3, the DNA is TGCAGTGCTCCAGACAGTACCAATGAGCAGTTCTTC.

This clonotype turned up a few times. This rearrangement joins TRBV28 to TRBJ2-7; tentatively, D is TRBD2 (6 bases). CDR3 length: 14 amino acids. Germline values: CDR1 MDHEN, CDR2 SYDVKM. Deletions cut 4 bases from V and 4 bases from J, with 14 bases between. The CDR3 DNA reads as TGTGCCAGCAGTTCCCCGGGAGCGCCTTACGAGCAGTACTTC. It is translated as CASSSPGAPYEQYF.

The J gene is TRBJ1-2, the V gene TRBV2, with no clear D. There are 13 residues in the CDR3. Deletions cut 7 bases from V and 2 bases from J, with 11 bases between. Germline V gives CDR1 SNHLY, CDR2 FYNNEI. CDR3 nucleotides: TGTGCCAGCACCACTAAGACAAACTATGGCTACACCTTC. Its protein product is CASTTKTNYGYTF.

Notes on this clonotype: At one end, the junction sequence differs from germline, possibly due to a read error. V usage is TRBV20-1 and J usage is TRBJ2-5, with 11 bases matching TRBD1. The CDR3 runs 16 residues. Per germline, CDR1 DFQATT and CDR2 SNEGSKA (reference sequence). This chain's CDR3 is CSARDPDRGLQEAQYF. The CDR3 DNA reads TGCAGTGCTAGAGATCCGGACAGGGGGCTACAAGAGGCCCAGTACTTC.

The chain couples TRBV20-1 to TRBJ2-7, with no clear D. Germline CDR1 is DFQATT and CDR2 is SNEGSKA (reference sequence). This CDR3 contains 12 residues. V was trimmed by 2 bases and J by 5 bases, leaving 10 bases between them. CDR3 sequence reads: CSARRTADEQYF. The CDR3, as DNA: TGCAGTGCTAGAAGGACGGCCGACGAGCAGTACTTC.

Here the CDR3 DNA reads TGCAGTGCTAGAGACCCTTTGGCGGGCTTCTACAATGAGCAGTACTTC. This gives the protein CSARDPLAGFYNEQYF. V usage is TRBV20-1 and J usage is TRBJ2-7, with D possibly being TRBD2 (5 bases). Germline CDR1 is DFQATT and CDR2 is SNEGSKA (reference sequence). The CDR3 extends over 16 amino acids. Deletions cut 0 bases from V and 7 bases from J, with 22 bases between.

The CDR3 is CASSAGQGNQWWGYEQYF. For the CDR3, the DNA is TGTGCCAGCAGTGCCGGACAGGGAAACCAATGGTGGGGATACGAGCAGTACTTC. The V call is TRBV27, the J call TRBJ2-7; 8 bases match TRBD1. CDR3 length: 18 residues. Germline CDR1 and CDR2: MNHEY and SMNVEV (reference sequence). Losses at the gene ends were 5 bases for V and 4 bases for J; bases not matched to a gene: 19.

The V call is TRBV7-9, the J call TRBJ2-1; 7 bases are shared with TRBD1. Germline loops: CDR1 SEHNR, CDR2 FQNEAQ (reference sequence). The CDR3 has 14 amino acids. The J segment lost 6 bases and the V segment lost 5 bases, leaving 7 bases of the junction unmatched. The CDR3 region is CASSPRDSPNEQFF. The CDR3 DNA sequence: TGTGCCAGCAGCCCTCGGGACAGCCCCAATGAGCAGTTCTTC. The entire variable domain, with the rest obtained from reference TRBV7-9 and TRBJ2-1, is as follows: DTGVSQNPRHKITKRGQNVTFRCDPISEHNRLYWYRQTLGQGPEFLTYFQNEAQLEKSRLLSDRFSAERPKGSFSTLEIQRTEQGDSAMYLCASSPRDSPNEQFFGPGTRLTVL.

The CDR3 loop is CASSQDGGRDEAFF. The CDR3, as DNA: TGCGCCAGCAGCCAAGATGGGGGACGGGATGAAGCTTTCTTT. The rearrangement uses TRBV4-3 and TRBJ1-1; D perhaps matches TRBD1 (5 bases). Trimming cost V 0 bases and J 7 bases, with 12 bases left between them. This CDR3 region has 14 residues. Germline V gene data show CDR1 as LGHNA and CDR2 as YSLEER.

Only a few counts were recorded for this clonotype. CDR3 sequence (DNA): TGTGCCAGCAGTTTATACAGTGGGGGACTAGCGATAACAGATACGCAGTATTTT. Amino acid sequence: CASSLYSGGLAITDTQYF. The rearrangement uses TRBV12-3 or TRBV12-4 and TRBJ2-3, with 10 bases matching TRBD2. V lost 2 bases to trimming and J lost 3 bases; unmatched junction nucleotides: 11. The CDR3 totals 18 residues.

This clonotype was picked up a small number of times. This chain uses TRBV5-1 with TRBJ2-7; the match to TRBD2 covers 14 bases. The V gene's germline CDR1 is SGHRS and CDR2 YFSETQ. With V trimmed by 4 bases and J by 5 bases, 8 bases remained unmatched. The CDR3 has 16 residues. CDR3 sequence: CASSTGLAGAVDEQYF. CDR3 nucleotides: TGCGCCAGCAGCACGGGACTAGCGGGAGCGGTGGACGAGCAGTACTTC.

Details on this clonotype: This may be a read error, as it is one base from a much larger clone. The CDR3 reads CAGRCGPSRETQYF. The DNA of the CDR3 is TGTGCCGGCAGATGCGGGCCTTCCCGGGAGACCCAGTACTTC. This chain connects TRBV21-1 to TRBJ2-7; the table's D call, TRBD1, has no DNA check behind it. The end of the DNA is better explained by TRBJ2-5, so the J call may be wrong. TRBV21-1 is marked as a pseudogene. The length of the CDR3 is 14 residues.

There are a few counts of this clonotype. A much larger clone differs by one base, so this may be a read error. The J gene is TRBJ2-7, the V gene TRBV20-1, with D perhaps TRBD2 (6 bases). Trimming pared 2 bases from V and 7 bases from J, leaving 12 bases between. The CDR3 sequence is 12 residues long. Germline V gives CDR1 DFQATT, CDR2 SNEGSKA (reference sequence). CDR3 residues: CSARPYGTEQYF. In nucleotides, the CDR3 is TGCAGTGCTAGACCCTACGGGACTGAGCAGTACTTC.

This clonotype was detected ten times or more. The V call is TRBV6-5, the J call TRBJ1-6, with D possibly being TRBD1 (5 bases). There are 16 residues in the CDR3. The germline V gene encodes CDR1 MNHEY and CDR2 SVGAGI. V shed 4 bases and J shed 7 bases, with 17 bases lying between them. CDR3 protein: CASSFAVRGGNSPLHF. CDR3 bases: TGTGCCAGCAGTTTCGCTGTGAGGGGTGGAAATTCACCCCTCCACTTT.